This T cell receptor beta chain was sequenced in a study of blood T cell repertoires in COVID-19. The overall study: The study drew acute and convalescent COVID-19 samples from the United States, Italy and Spain. The cDNA or gDNA used as material had been derived from T cells, B-cell-depleted T cells, or PBMCs.

Residents of about two dozen US areas, aged about 18 to 95 years, made up the participants. With V trimmed by 5 bases and J by 3 bases, 12 bases remained unmatched. Germline-derived CDR1 and CDR2 are KGHDR and SFDVKD. The CDR3 has 17 amino acids. Original processing notes: Estimated nucleated cell counts came from reference gene primer amplification. Using immunoSEQ multiplex PCR, the repertoire was profiled, and TCRdb retains in-frame clones only, with some absent. V and J calls and clone size come straight from that table; D and trimming were deduced from the DNA. The table lists some 250,000 clones, around 80% of them singletons.

V and J are TRBV24-1 and TRBJ1-5, with 7 bases identical to TRBD1. The TCR sequence derives from a man aged 40-50 years who had recovered from COVID-19. The specimen sequenced was PBMCs or T cells enriched from blood (not recorded which). The CDR3 nucleotides read TGTGCCACCAGTGCCGGGACAGACTTTTACCCCAATCAGCCCCAGCATTTT. Protein: CATSAGTDFYPNQPQHF.